This T cell receptor (beta chain) appears in the sequencing data of a study of T-cell reconstitution after alpha-beta-depleted transplantation in children (dated by TCRdb to 2016 to 2018). For the study in its entirety: Using TCR repertoire profiling, the study followed T-cell immune reconstitution in a quantitative way in children after TCRalphabeta/CD19-depleted allogeneic hematopoietic cell transplantation. Study-level results and caveats: Apparently early alphabetaT-cell count recovery about two months after transplant reportedly relied on only several hundred rapidly expanded clones derived from non-depleted graft cells. The frequencies of hyperexpanded clones fell over the following months, and after one year, T-cell counts and TCRbeta diversity were mostly attributed to newly produced T cells. In some patients, the high TCRbeta diversity seen at day 60 was put down to recipient T cells and intrathymic progenitors that had survived conditioning.

With regard to this clonotype: It has no known antigen specificity. No base quality information exists; no much larger clone differs at one position.

Reading from cysteine to phenylalanine, the CDR3 counts 18 amino acids. The only DNA kept is the CDR3, 54 bases in frame from the first base. Taken from the germline V gene, the CDR1 and CDR2 loops are SGDLS and YYNGEE. Trimming removed 4 bases from V and 0 bases from J; the gene matches leave 10 bases unexplained. Preparation of the library involved PCR. The sequencing machine was an Illumina HiSeq 2500. Molecular barcoding was employed in the preparation of TCR libraries, with unique molecular identifiers being used to normalize TCRbeta repertoire quantification. Using fastp at Q25 and MiXCR, TCRdb reprocessed the public reads and kept productive beta chains. CDR3 protein sequences are deduplicated, and each keeps its most common genes and DNA. The sample has almost 250,000 distinct CDR3 sequences on record, 25% of them singletons. The top ten constitute about 2.5% of the sample. What the treatment or condition label conveys for this sample: allogeneic hematopoietic cell transplantation with graft depleted of TCRalphabeta T cells and CD19 B cells. The children who served as transplant recipients had been given grafts of TCRalphabeta/CD19-depleted allogeneic hematopoietic cells.

The source was PBMCs, collected before TCRalphabeta/CD19-depleted stem cell transplant. The chain uses TRBV9 and TRBJ2-4, and 10 bases in between align with TRBD1. This receptor was identified in a girl aged 2-10 years with Fanconi anemia, due to receive a stem cell transplant. The nucleotide sequence reads TGTGCCAGCAGCCCGGGACAGGGGACACTACTAGCCAAAAACATTCAGTACTTC. Its protein is CASSPGQGTLLAKNIQYF.